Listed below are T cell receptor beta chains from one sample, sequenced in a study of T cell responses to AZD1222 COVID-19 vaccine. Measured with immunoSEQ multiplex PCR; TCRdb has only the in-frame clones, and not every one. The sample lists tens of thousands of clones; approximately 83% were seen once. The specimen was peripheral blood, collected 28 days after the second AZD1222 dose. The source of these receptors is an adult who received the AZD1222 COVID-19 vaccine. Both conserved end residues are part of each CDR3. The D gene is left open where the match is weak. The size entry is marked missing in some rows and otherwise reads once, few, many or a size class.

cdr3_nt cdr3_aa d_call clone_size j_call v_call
TGTGCCAGCCGTAGCGGGAGCACCGCAGATACGCAGTATTTT CASRSGSTADTQYF TRBD2 - TRBJ2-3 TRBV2
TGTGCCAGCTCACCGGAAGAGCGGGAGACCCAGTACTTC CASSPEERETQYF - - TRBJ2-5 TRBV18
TGCGCCAGCAGCCAAGACCCGGGACGCACCGGGGAGCTGTTTTTT CASSQDPGRTGELFF - - TRBJ2-2 TRBV4-3
TGTGCCAGCAGCGTTGCCCCCCCGACAGGGGGATACACTGAAGCTTTCTTT CASSVAPPTGGYTEAFF TRBD1 - TRBJ1-1 TRBV9
TGTGCCAGCAGCCCCGGGACAGGGGGAAACACCATATATTTT CASSPGTGGNTIYF TRBD1 - TRBJ1-3 TRBV7-9
TGCGCCAGCACCCGACAGGGTCAAACTAGCGGACATGGCTACAATGAGCAGTTCTTC CASTRQGQTSGHGYNEQFF - few TRBJ2-1 TRBV10-1
TGTGCCAGCAGTTCGACGACAGGGACATCTGGAAACACCATATATTTT CASSSTTGTSGNTIYF TRBD1 - TRBJ1-3 TRBV11-2
TGTGCCAGCAGCGTAGGGTCCGGGACTAGCGGGATCCTTACAGATACGCAGTATTTT CASSVGSGTSGILTDTQYF TRBD2 once TRBJ2-3 TRBV9
TGTGCCAGCAGTGATCCGGGACAGGGTGGATCAGAGACCCAGTACTTC CASSDPGQGGSETQYF TRBD1 - TRBJ2-5 TRBV25-1
TGCGCCAGCAAACTCCGGGGGAACACCGGGGAGCTGTTTTTT CASKLRGNTGELFF - few TRBJ2-2 TRBV5-1
TGTGCTAGTGGTTTCCGGGACACCCAGAACCTCCACTTT CASGFRDTQNLHF - - TRBJ1-6 TRBV12-5
TGCGCCAGCACACAGACAGGGAATAATTCACCCCTCCACTTT CASTQTGNNSPLHF TRBD1 - TRBJ1-6 TRBV5-1
TGTGCCAGCAGTTTTCCCCGCAGGGGGTCGCGCAATCAGCCCCAGCATTTT CASSFPRRGSRNQPQHF TRBD1 - TRBJ1-5 TRBV28
TGTGCCAGCAGCGGTCAAGTGCAGGGCGAGCAGTACTTC CASSGQVQGEQYF - - TRBJ2-7 TRBV7-9
TGTGCCAGCAGTTATTCCCGCGGCACTGAAGCTTTCTTT CASSYSRGTEAFF - - TRBJ1-1 TRBV5-5
TGTGCCAGCAGTCCTGACAGACACGCTACTTTCTTT CASSPDRHATFF - - TRBJ1-1 TRBV28
TGTGCCAGCAGTGAGCAACAGGGGATCGGGGAGCTGTTTTTT CASSEQQGIGELFF TRBD1 - TRBJ2-2 TRBV2
TGTGCCATCAGGAAAGTACAAGAGACCCAGTACTTC CAIRKVQETQYF - - TRBJ2-5 TRBV10-3
TGTGCCAGCAGTTCCGGGACTTACTATGGCTACACCTTC CASSSGTYYGYTF - - TRBJ1-2 TRBV27
TGTGCCAGCAGTCTCTCCCCAGGGACAACGTACGAGCAGTACTTC CASSLSPGTTYEQYF - - TRBJ2-7 TRBV28
TGCGCCAGCAGTGAGTCTCGGCAAGAGACCCAGTACTTC CASSESRQETQYF - once TRBJ2-5 TRBV10-2
TGTGCCAGCAACCCCGCCCGCGGGGCTGAAGCTTTCTTT CASNPARGAEAFF - - TRBJ1-1 TRBV6-5
TGTGCCAGCTCTTTACAGGGAATGAACACTGAAGCTTTCTTT CASSLQGMNTEAFF - - TRBJ1-1 TRBV18
TGTGCCAGCAGCACAGGGATCGGCGGGGAGCTGTTTTTT CASSTGIGGELFF - - TRBJ2-2 TRBV7-3
TGTGCCAGCAGCTCGACAGCCTCCTATAATTCACCCCTCCACTTT CASSSTASYNSPLHF - - TRBJ1-6 TRBV7-2
TGTGCCAGCAGTCTGGACAGCTCCTACGAGCAGTACTTC CASSLDSSYEQYF - - TRBJ2-7 TRBV27
TGTGCCAGCAGCCATACGGACAGGACGGAAGCTTTCTTT CASSHTDRTEAFF TRBD1 few TRBJ1-1 TRBV12-3/TRBV12-4
TGCGCCAGCAGCCAAGCGCGGGAGAGGTCGCAGTATTTT CASSQARERSQYF TRBD2 - TRBJ2-3 TRBV4-1
TGTGCCAGCAGCTTAGATCAGTTGATAAATGAGCAGTTCTTC CASSLDQLINEQFF - once TRBJ2-1 TRBV11-2
TGTGCCAGTAGTATCGGACAGAATAATTCACCCCTCCACTTT CASSIGQNNSPLHF - once TRBJ1-6 TRBV19
TGTGCCAGCAGTCTCCCCAGGACTCAAGAGACCCAGTACTTC CASSLPRTQETQYF - - TRBJ2-5 TRBV28
TGTGCCAGCCTCGGACAGGGGAACACTGAAGCTTTCTTT CASLGQGNTEAFF TRBD1 - TRBJ1-1 TRBV27
TGTGCCAGCAGTTGGGACACGTTCTATGGCTACACCTTC CASSWDTFYGYTF - once TRBJ1-2 TRBV6-2/TRBV6-3
TGTGCCAGCTCACCGCTTGCATCGGTTGAGCAGTTCTTC CASSPLASVEQFF - - TRBJ2-1 TRBV18
TGTGCCAGCAGTCTGCTGGGAGCCGGGGAGCTGTTTTTT CASSLLGAGELFF - once TRBJ2-2 TRBV27
TGCGCCAGCAGCTTGGACACCCCGAATGAGCAGTTCTTC CASSLDTPNEQFF - - TRBJ2-1 TRBV5-1
TGCGCCAGCAGTATTGGCCAGCTTAATTCACCCCTCCACTTT CASSIGQLNSPLHF - - TRBJ1-6 TRBV10-2
TGTGCCAGCGCCGGGACAGCGAACATTCAGTACTTC CASAGTANIQYF TRBD1 - TRBJ2-4 TRBV6-5
TGTGCCAGCTCACCGGCGGGGAATCAGCCCCAGCATTTT CASSPAGNQPQHF - - TRBJ1-5 TRBV18
TGTGCCAGCAGGGGACAGGGAAACTCACCCCTCCACTTT CASRGQGNSPLHF TRBD1 - TRBJ1-6 TRBV5-5
TGTGCCAGCTCAACTCCGGCGACTAGCGCGGAGACCCAGTACTTC CASSTPATSAETQYF TRBD2 - TRBJ2-5 TRBV18
TGTGCCAGCAGGAAAACAGAAAGAAGCTCTGGGGCCAACGTCCTGACTTTC CASRKTERSSGANVLTF - - TRBJ2-6 TRBV27
TGTGCCAGCAGCTCGGACGTTACCTCCAACGAGCAGTACTTC CASSSDVTSNEQYF - - TRBJ2-7 TRBV7-2
TGTGCCAGCAGTTCGGCAGGCAACTATGGCTACACCTTC CASSSAGNYGYTF - - TRBJ1-2 TRBV27
TGTGCCAGCAGTTATCTACAGGCGGCCCCGAAGAACTTC CASSYLQAAPKNF - - TRBJ2-7 TRBV6-2/TRBV6-3
TGTGCCAGCAGCCCCTACGGACAGGGCCCCACTTTT CASSPYGQGPTF TRBD1 - TRBJ1-3 TRBV7-2
TGTGCCAGCAGCTTATTTCCCGGAAACACCATATATTTT CASSLFPGNTIYF - - TRBJ1-3 TRBV7-9
TGTGCCACCCTAGCGGGAGACTCCTACAATGAGCAGTTCTTC CATLAGDSYNEQFF TRBD2 - TRBJ2-1 TRBV10-3
TGTGCCAGCAGCTTGTCGGTAGCGGGAACGGAGACCCAGTACTTC CASSLSVAGTETQYF TRBD2 - TRBJ2-5 TRBV5-6
TGTGCCAGTAGTATAAACCGGAATACGCAGTATTTT CASSINRNTQYF - - TRBJ2-3 TRBV19
TGTGCCAGCAGTAAACACATTCAGTACTTC CASSKHIQYF - - TRBJ2-4 TRBV28
TGTGCCACAAACAGGGAACAGGGAAATTCACCCCTCCACTTT CATNREQGNSPLHF - - TRBJ1-6 TRBV7-9
TGTGCCAGCAGCATCCCATCAGGGGGCCGAACTGAAGCTTTCTTT CASSIPSGGRTEAFF TRBD1 - TRBJ1-1 TRBV2
TGTGCCAGCACTCCCATGGGGGGAGGCAATCAGCCCCAGCATTTT CASTPMGGGNQPQHF - - TRBJ1-5 TRBV28
TGTGCCAGCAGGGGCTTGGGCTACGAGCAGTACTTC CASRGLGYEQYF - - TRBJ2-7 TRBV28
TGTGCCAGCAGCTTTGGTACCCGGCCAGATAATTCACCCCTCCACTTT CASSFGTRPDNSPLHF - - TRBJ1-6 TRBV11-2
TGTGCCTGGGCTGACAGGGGAGGCCAGCCCCAGCATTTT CAWADRGGQPQHF TRBD1 few TRBJ1-5 TRBV30
TGTGCCAGCAGCATAGGTCGATATGGCTACACCTTC CASSIGRYGYTF - - TRBJ1-2 TRBV7-2